These 7 T cell receptor beta chains came from one sample sequenced in a study of cytomegalovirus exposure and HLA in healthy donors. Primers: 60 Vbeta forward and 13 Jbeta reverse. Measured with immunoSEQ multiplex PCR; TCRdb has only the in-frame clones, and not every one. The profile covers 120,000 or so clones, with just over 75% appearing a single time and roughly an eighth taken by the ten largest. Material for sequencing was PBMCs. Every receptor here comes from a man aged 25-40 years in good health and CMV-seropositive.

This clone was seen a single time. The chain is built from TRBV19 and TRBJ2-4; D call uncertain. V lost 3 bases to trimming and J lost 0 bases, with 9 bases between them. Germline V gene sequence: CDR1 LNHDA, CDR2 SQIVND (reference sequence). The CDR3 contains 15 residues. CDR3 protein: CASSMSALAKNIQYF. The CDR3 coding sequence is TGTGCCAGTAGTATGAGCGCCTTAGCCAAAAACATTCAGTACTTC.

The rearrangement joins TRBV6-6 to TRBJ2-7; 8 positions agree with TRBD1. Germline lookup yields CDR1 MNHNY and CDR2 SVGAGI (reference sequence). V lost 6 bases, J lost 7 bases, and 11 bases stayed unmatched. The CDR3 has 14 residues. CDR3 DNA sequence: TGTGCCAGCAGCACGACAGGGGAATCGAGTGAGCAGTACTTC. This translates into CASSTTGESSEQYF.

V usage is TRBV6-5 and J usage is TRBJ1-2; D is unclear. V lost 6 bases and J 3 bases, leaving 14 bases between the germline ends. The CDR3 extends over 14 amino acids. Germline-derived CDR1 and CDR2 are MNHEY and SVGAGI. DNA for the CDR3: TGTGCCAGCAGGTCCGGGGAGTTCTACTATGGCTACACCTTC. It translates to CASRSGEFYYGYTF.

The rearrangement joins TRBV6-6 to TRBJ2-2; TRBD1 aligns across 8 bases. CDR3 length equals 15 residues. After removal of 5 bases from V and 2 bases from J, the junction contained 4 bases not matched to a gene. Germline lookup yields CDR1 MNHNY and CDR2 SVGAGI (reference sequence). Here the CDR3 DNA reads TGTGCCAGCAGTCCGGGACAGGCTAACACCGGGGAGCTGTTTTTT. Its translation: CASSPGQANTGELFF.

The chain recombines TRBV7-9 with TRBJ2-3; TRBD1 matches at 7 bases. The germline V gene has CDR1 SEHNR and CDR2 FQNEAQ (reference sequence). V shed 4 bases, J shed 7 bases, and the junction held 8 bases outside the gene matches. CDR3 length: 14 amino acids. The CDR3 bases are TGTGCCAGCAGCTCCGGGACAGCGTTAAATACGCAGTATTTT. Translated, it gives CASSSGTALNTQYF. The variable domain in full, with the rest retrieved from reference TRBV7-9 and TRBJ2-3, is DTGVSQNPRHKITKRGQNVTFRCDPISEHNRLYWYRQTLGQGPEFLTYFQNEAQLEKSRLLSDRFSAERPKGSFSTLEIQRTEQGDSAMYLCASSSGTALNTQYFGPGTRLTVL.

This sequence joins TRBV6-5 and TRBJ2-5; no reliable D call. Germline V gene data show CDR1 as MNHEY and CDR2 as SVGAGI. The V and J ends lost 2 bases and 5 bases respectively, with 12 bases between them. The CDR3 extends over 14 amino acids. The CDR3 nucleotides read TGTGCCAGCAGTTACCGGCAGGATGGGGAGACCCAGTACTTC. Translating it yields CASSYRQDGETQYF.

This chain connects TRBV7-8 to TRBJ1-1; D not resolved. There are 14 residues in the CDR3. V was clipped by 1 base and J by 0 bases, with 6 bases between them. Looked up from germline, CDR1 is SGHVS and CDR2 is FQNEAQ. The DNA of the CDR3 is TGTGCCAGCAGCTTAGGACACCTGAACACTGAAGCTTTCTTT. Translating gives CASSLGHLNTEAFF.